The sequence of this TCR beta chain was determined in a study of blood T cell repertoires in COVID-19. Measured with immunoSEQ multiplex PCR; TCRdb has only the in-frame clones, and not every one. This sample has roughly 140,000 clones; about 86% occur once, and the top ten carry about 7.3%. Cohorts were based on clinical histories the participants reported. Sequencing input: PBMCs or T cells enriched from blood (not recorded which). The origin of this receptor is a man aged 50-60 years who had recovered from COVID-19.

In nucleotides, the CDR3 is TGTGCCAGCAGTGGGACTAGCGGGGGGGCCCGTAGCACCGGGGAGCTGTTTTTT. Protein: CASSGTSGGARSTGELFF. This chain uses TRBV2 with TRBJ2-2; TRBD2 matches 15 bases. Losses at the gene ends were 4 bases for V and 4 bases for J; bases not matched to a gene: 7. Germline V gives CDR1 SNHLY, CDR2 FYNNEI. CDR3 size: 18 residues.